This TCR beta chain was sequenced for a study of CD8 T cells in Susac syndrome. Looking at the study overall: Intravenous immunoglobulin alone or corticosteroids were being given to patients with Susac syndrome at blood draw, unless they were therapy-naive.

TEMRA cells underwent FACS enrichment and CD8+ and CD4+ T cells underwent negative isolation. It was with random hexamers that roughly 0.5 to 1 ug RNA was reverse transcribed. immunoSEQ multiplex PCR amplified TCR beta CDR3 across 54 Vbeta, 13 Jbeta. TCRdb re-analysed the immunoSEQ multiplex PCR reads in MiXCR, keeping a single row per CDR3 protein. The data contain 210,000 or so distinct CDR3 sequences, 94% of them seen just once; the ten biggest clones take up around 0.15%. The ends were cut back, 2 bases at V and 10 bases at J, with 14 bases in the middle. Germline CDR1 SGHAT, CDR2 FQDESV (reference sequence). This CDR3 is built from 13 residues. A remark on this clonotype: What it recognizes is unknown.

Findings of the study overall: Clonal expansion was not observed in the Susac syndrome CD4+ T cell repertoires.

The chain employs TRBV11-1 and TRBJ1-1; D unresolved. The receptor was derived from a human donor with Susac syndrome. The source material was CD4+ T cells from PBMCs. The CDR3 DNA follows: TGTGCCAGCAGCTTAAATTTCCAGGCTCGAGCTTTCTTT. Protein: CASSLNFQARAFF.